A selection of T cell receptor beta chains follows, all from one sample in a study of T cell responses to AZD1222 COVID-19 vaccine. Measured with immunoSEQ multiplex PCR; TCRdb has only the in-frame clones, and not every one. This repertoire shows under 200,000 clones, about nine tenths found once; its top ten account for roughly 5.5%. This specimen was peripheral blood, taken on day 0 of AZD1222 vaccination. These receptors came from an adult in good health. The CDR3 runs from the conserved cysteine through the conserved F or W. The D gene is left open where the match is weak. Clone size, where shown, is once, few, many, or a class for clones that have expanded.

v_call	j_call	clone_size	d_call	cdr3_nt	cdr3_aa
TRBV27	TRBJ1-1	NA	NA	TGTGCCAGCAGTAGGGGGGGACTCTCGGGCACTGAAGCTTTCTTT	CASSRGGLSGTEAFF
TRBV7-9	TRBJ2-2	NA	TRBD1	TGTGCCAGCAGGCGTCCGGGACAGGGGTACGCCGGGGAGCTGTTTTTT	CASRRPGQGYAGELFF
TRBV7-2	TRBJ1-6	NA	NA	TGTGCCAGCAGTGAGAGGGGGGCTTCACCCCTCCACTTT	CASSERGASPLHF
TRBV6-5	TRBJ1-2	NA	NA	TGTGCCAGCAGTTCCACCCCCTCCTATGGCTACACCTTC	CASSSTPSYGYTF
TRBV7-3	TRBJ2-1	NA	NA	TGTGCCAGCAGCCTCGGGCCAGACCGTTACAATGAGCAGTTCTTC	CASSLGPDRYNEQFF
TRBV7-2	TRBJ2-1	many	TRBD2	TGTGCCAGCAGCTTAGCCGCGGGAGCTAATGAGCAGTTCTTC	CASSLAAGANEQFF
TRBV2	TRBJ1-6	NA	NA	TGTGCCAGCAGTGGGACAGTGGGAAATTCACCCCTCCACTTT	CASSGTVGNSPLHF
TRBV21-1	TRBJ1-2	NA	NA	TGTGCCAGCAGCCAGTTAGTAGGGGCTGGCTACACCTTC	CASSQLVGAGYTF
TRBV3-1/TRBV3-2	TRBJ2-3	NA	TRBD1	TGTGCCAGCAGCCGGACAGGGGTTGGCACAGATACGCAGTATTTT	CASSRTGVGTDTQYF
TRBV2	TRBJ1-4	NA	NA	TGTGCCAGCAGTGTCTTGGCCGGAGGGGAAAAACTGTTTTTT	CASSVLAGGEKLFF
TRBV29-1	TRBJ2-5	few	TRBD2	TGCAGCGTCCTCGGGACTAGCGATGATCAAGAGACCCAGTACTTC	CSVLGTSDDQETQYF
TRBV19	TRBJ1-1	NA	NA	TGTGCCAGTAAAAGGGAGTTGGGAGTGGGCCGAGGAACTGAAGCTTTCTTT	CASKRELGVGRGTEAFF
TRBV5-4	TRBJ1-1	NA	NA	TGTGCCAGCAGCTTGGTTGGTTCGAGGAAGGCCGAAGCTTTCTTT	CASSLVGSRKAEAFF
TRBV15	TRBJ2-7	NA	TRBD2	TGTGCCACCAGCCACTGGGGGGGACTAGTCTCCTACGAGCAGTACTTC	CATSHWGGLVSYEQYF
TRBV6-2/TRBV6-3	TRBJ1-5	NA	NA	TGTGCCAGCAGCCGGGGGACGGCGAACAATCAGCCCCAGCATTTT	CASSRGTANNQPQHF
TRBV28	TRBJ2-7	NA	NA	TGTGCCAGCAGTCCCACACGTTCCAAGACCGTCTACGAGCAGTACTTC	CASSPTRSKTVYEQYF
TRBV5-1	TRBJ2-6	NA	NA	TGCGCCAGCAGCCCGACAGGCACTGGGGCCAACGTCCTGACTTTC	CASSPTGTGANVLTF
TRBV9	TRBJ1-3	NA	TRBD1	TGTGCCAGCAGCGTAGATGTGAGGGGGCCTGGAAACACCATATATTTT	CASSVDVRGPGNTIYF
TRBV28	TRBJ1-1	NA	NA	TGTGCCAGCATCTCCGGGGGTGAGGGTCTGGGCGAAGCTTTCTTT	CASISGGEGLGEAFF
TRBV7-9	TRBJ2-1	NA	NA	TGTGCCAGCAGCTTGAGTTCGAACGGACCCTACAATGAGCAGTTCTTC	CASSLSSNGPYNEQFF
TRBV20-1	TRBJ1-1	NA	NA	TGCAGTGCTAGTCGAGGGTCTGAAGCTTTCTTT	CSASRGSEAFF
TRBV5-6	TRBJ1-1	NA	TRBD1	TGTGCCAGCAGCTACGGGACAGGGACTGAAGCTTTCTTT	CASSYGTGTEAFF
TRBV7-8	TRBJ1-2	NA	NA	TGTGCCAGCAGCTCCGGCAGGGGAGCGAACTATGGCTACACCTTC	CASSSGRGANYGYTF
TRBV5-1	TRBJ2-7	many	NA	TGCGCCAGCAGCTTGGAAGGGACCAGAAACTACGAGCAGTACTTC	CASSLEGTRNYEQYF
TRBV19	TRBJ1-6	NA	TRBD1	TGTGCCAGTAGTGCCCGGACAGGGGACGATAATTCACCCCTCCACTTT	CASSARTGDDNSPLHF
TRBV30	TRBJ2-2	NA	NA	TGTGCCTGGAGTGTTGTGGGCGGGGAGCTGTTTTTT	CAWSVVGGELFF
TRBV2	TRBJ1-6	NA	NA	TGTGCCAGCAGTGATGGACAGCTTTATAATTCACCCCTCCACTTT	CASSDGQLYNSPLHF
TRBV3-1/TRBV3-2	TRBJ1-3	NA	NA	TGTGCCAGCAGCCAAGATCCGGGAGGGACTGGAAACACCATATATTTT	CASSQDPGGTGNTIYF
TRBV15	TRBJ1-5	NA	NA	TGTGCCACCAGCAGAGTCCCGGGCTCGGGCCAGCCCCAGCATTTT	CATSRVPGSGQPQHF